Reported below is one TCR beta chain. Its matching antigen is unknown. Germline CDR1 and CDR2: SGHRS and YFSETQ. The CDR3 sequence is 16 residues long. V dropped 4 bases and J dropped 2 bases, with 16 bases sitting between them. The data originate from a study of OX40 agonist ivuxolimab in advanced cancers. Data came from immunoSEQ multiplex PCR; TCRdb stores just in-frame clones and leaves some out. The data hold 80,000 to 95,000 clones, with 70% to 90% observed a single time. Study results and caveats: Nonresponders, in some cases, also had low normalized T-cell clonal expansion.

The TCR sequence derives from an adult with an advanced solid tumor such as melanoma, head and neck, liver or kidney cancer. The material sequenced was CD4+ or CD8+ T cells sorted from blood, taken in a trial of the OX40 agonist ivuxolimab. The chain carries TRBV5-1 and TRBJ2-1; D perhaps matches TRBD1 (5 bases). In nucleotides, the CDR3 is TGCGCCAGCAGCCTAGGGGCGATTACGACCTACAATGAGCAGTTCTTC. It codes for CASSLGAITTYNEQFF.